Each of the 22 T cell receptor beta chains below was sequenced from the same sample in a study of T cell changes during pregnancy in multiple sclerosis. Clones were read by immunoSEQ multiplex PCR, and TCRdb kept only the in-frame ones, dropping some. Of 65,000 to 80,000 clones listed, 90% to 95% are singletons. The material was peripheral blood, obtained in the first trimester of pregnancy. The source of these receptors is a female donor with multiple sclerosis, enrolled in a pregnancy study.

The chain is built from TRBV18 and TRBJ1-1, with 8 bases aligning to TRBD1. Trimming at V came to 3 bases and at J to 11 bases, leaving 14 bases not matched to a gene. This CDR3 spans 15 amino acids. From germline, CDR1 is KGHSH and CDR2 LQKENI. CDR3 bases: TGTGCCAGCTCACCTTCAGCCGGACAGGGTGGGTCGGCTTTCTTT. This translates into CASSPSAGQGGSAFF.

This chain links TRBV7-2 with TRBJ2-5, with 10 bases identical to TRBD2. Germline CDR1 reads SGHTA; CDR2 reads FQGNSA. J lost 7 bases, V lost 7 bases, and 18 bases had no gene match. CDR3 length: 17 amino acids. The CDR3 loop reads CASKPPIGVAGGGTQYF. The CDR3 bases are TGTGCCAGCAAACCCCCCATCGGGGTAGCGGGGGGTGGGACCCAGTACTTC.

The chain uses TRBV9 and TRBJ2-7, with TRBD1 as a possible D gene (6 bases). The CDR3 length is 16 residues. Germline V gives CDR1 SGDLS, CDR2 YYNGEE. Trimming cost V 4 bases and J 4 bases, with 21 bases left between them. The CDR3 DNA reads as TGTGCCAGCAGCCCCTTTGAGAGGGACATTCTATACGAGCAGTACTTC. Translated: CASSPFERDILYEQYF.

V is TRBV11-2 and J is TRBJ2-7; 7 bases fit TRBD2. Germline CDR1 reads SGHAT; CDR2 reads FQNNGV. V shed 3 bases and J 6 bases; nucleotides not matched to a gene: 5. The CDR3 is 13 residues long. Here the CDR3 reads CASSFGLVGEQYF. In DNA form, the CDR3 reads TGTGCCAGCAGCTTTGGACTAGTTGGCGAGCAGTACTTC.

CDR3 in DNA: TGTGCCAGCAGCCCACACAGTGGTGGAAACTATGGCTACACCTTC. It encodes CASSPHSGGNYGYTF. The chain has TRBV28 and TRBJ1-2; D ambiguous. CDR1 is MDHEN, CDR2 SYDVKM, per germline. Trimming took 6 bases from V and 2 from J, leaving 16 bases between them. The CDR3 runs to 15 residues.

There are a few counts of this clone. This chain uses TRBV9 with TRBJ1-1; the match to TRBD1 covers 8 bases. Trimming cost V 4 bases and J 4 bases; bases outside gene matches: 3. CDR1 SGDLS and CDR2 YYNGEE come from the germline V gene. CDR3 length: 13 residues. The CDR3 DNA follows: TGTGCCAGCAGCCTAGACAGGGGCACTGAAGCTTTCTTT. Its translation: CASSLDRGTEAFF.

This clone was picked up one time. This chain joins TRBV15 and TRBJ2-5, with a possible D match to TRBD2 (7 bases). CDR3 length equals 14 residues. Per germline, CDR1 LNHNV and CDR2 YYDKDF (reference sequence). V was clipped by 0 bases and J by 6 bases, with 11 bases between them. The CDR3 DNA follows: TGTGCCACCAGCAGAGAAGGGGGGGGTCAGACCCAGTACTTC. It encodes CATSREGGGQTQYF.

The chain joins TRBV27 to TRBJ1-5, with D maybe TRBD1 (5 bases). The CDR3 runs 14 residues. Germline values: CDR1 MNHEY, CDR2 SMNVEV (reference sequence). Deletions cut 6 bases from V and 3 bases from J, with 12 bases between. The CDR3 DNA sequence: TGTGCCAGCAGGGATCGGGGGATCAATCAGCCCCAGCATTTT. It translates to CASRDRGINQPQHF.

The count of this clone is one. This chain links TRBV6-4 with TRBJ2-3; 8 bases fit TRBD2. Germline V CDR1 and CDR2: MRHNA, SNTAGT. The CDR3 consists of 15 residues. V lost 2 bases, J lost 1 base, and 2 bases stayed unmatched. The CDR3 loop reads CASSDGSGGTDTQYF. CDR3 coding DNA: TGTGCCAGCAGTGACGGTAGCGGGGGCACAGATACGCAGTATTTT.

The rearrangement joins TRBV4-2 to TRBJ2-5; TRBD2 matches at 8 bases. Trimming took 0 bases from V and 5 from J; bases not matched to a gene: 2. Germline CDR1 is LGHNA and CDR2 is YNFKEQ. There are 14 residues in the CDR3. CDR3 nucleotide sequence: TGTGCCAGCAGCCAAGAATCGGGAGGGGAGACCCAGTACTTC. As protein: CASSQESGGETQYF.

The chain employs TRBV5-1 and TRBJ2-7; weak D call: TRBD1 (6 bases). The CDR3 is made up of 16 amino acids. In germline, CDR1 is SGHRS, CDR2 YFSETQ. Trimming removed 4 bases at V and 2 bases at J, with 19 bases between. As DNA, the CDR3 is TGCGCCAGCAGCCCCCGGGCTGGGGGCTTTACCTACGAGCAGTACTTC. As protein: CASSPRAGGFTYEQYF.

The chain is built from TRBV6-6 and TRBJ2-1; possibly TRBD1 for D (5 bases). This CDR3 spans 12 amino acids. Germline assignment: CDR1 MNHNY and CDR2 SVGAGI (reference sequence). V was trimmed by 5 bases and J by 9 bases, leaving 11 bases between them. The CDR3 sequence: CASSNLGAEQFF. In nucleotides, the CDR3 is TGTGCCAGCAGTAACCTTGGGGCTGAGCAGTTCTTC.

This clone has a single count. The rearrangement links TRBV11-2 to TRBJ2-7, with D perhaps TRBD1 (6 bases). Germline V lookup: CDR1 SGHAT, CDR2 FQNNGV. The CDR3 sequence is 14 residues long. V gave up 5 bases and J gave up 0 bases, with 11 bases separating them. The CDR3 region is CASSPQGFSYEQYF. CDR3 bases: TGTGCCAGCAGCCCCCAGGGGTTCTCCTACGAGCAGTACTTC.

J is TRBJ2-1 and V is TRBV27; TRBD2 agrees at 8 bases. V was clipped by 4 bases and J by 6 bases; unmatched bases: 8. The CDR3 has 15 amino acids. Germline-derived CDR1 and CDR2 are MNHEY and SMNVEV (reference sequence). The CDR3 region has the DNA TGTGCCAGCAGTTACGGACTAGCCCCTTCCAATGAGCAGTTCTTC. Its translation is CASSYGLAPSNEQFF.

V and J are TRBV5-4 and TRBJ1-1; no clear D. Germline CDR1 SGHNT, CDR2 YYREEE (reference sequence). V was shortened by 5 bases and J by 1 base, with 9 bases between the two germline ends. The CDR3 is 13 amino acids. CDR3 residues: CASSNRRNTEAFF. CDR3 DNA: TGTGCCAGCAGTAACCGGAGGAACACTGAAGCTTTCTTT.

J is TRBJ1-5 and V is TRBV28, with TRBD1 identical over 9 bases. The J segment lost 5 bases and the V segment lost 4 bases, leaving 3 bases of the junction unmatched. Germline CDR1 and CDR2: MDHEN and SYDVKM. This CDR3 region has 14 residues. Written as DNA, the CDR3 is TGTGCCAGCAGTTCGAGACAGGGGGATCAGCCCCAGCATTTT. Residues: CASSSRQGDQPQHF.

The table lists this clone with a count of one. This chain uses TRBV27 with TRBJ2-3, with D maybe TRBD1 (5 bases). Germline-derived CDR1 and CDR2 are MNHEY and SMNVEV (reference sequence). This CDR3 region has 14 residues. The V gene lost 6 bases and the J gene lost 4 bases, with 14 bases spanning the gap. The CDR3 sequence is CASRTVGPADTQYF. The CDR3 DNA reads TGTGCCAGCAGGACAGTTGGTCCTGCAGATACGCAGTATTTT.

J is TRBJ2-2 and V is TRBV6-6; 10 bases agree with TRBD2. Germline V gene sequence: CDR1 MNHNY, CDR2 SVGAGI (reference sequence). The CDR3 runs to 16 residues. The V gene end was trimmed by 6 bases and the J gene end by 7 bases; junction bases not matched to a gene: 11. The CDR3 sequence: CASSADSGRIGGELFF. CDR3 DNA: TGTGCCAGCAGCGCAGATAGCGGGAGGATAGGCGGGGAGCTGTTTTTT.

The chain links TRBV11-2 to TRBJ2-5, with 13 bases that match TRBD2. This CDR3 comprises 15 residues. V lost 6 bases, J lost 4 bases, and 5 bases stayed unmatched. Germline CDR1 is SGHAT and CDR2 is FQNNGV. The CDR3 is CASSWTSGGGETQYF. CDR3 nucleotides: TGTGCCAGCAGTTGGACTAGCGGGGGAGGAGAGACCCAGTACTTC. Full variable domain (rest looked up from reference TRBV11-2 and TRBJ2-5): EAGVAQSPRYKIIEKRQSVAFWCNPISGHATLYWYQQILGQGPKLLIQFQNNGVVDDSQLPKDRFSAERLKGVDSTLKIQPAKLEDSAVYLCASSWTSGGGETQYFGPGTRLLVL.

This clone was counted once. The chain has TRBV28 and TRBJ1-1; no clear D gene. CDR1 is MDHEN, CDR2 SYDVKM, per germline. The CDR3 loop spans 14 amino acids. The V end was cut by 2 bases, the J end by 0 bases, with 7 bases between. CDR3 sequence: CASSLNGMNTEAFF. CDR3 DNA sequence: TGTGCCAGCAGTTTAAATGGCATGAACACTGAAGCTTTCTTT.

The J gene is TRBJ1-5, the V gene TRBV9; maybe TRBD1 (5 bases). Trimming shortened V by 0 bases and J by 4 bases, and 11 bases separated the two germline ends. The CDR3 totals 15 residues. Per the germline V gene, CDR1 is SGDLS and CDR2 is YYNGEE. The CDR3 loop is CASSVEPGFNQPQHF. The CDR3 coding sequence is TGTGCCAGCAGCGTAGAACCAGGGTTTAATCAGCCCCAGCATTTT.

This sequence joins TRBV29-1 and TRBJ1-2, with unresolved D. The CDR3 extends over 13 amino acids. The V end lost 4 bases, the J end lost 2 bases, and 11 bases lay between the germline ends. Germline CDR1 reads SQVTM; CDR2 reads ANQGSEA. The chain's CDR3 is CSVAVGGNYGYTF. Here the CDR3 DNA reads TGCAGCGTTGCGGTTGGAGGGAACTATGGCTACACCTTC.